These 15 T cell receptor beta chains originate from one sample sequenced in a study of regulatory T cells in long-lasting Graves disease. With iRepertoire HTBI primers and Arm-PCR of CDR3 regions, TCR beta libraries were built. TCRdb analysed the multiplex PCR reads with MiXCR anew, one entry per CDR3 protein. This sample carries 700,000 or so distinct CDR3 sequences, approximately 29% of them seen once, and the ten largest clones take roughly 40%. Time point meaning: persistent/refractory GD, antithyroid drugs over 5 years with positive TRAb. From RNA extracted from PBMCs, the TCR library was made. The sample in question was peripheral blood mononuclear cells (PBMCs), obtained when the disease was refractory, from a patient treated with antithyroid drugs. The origin of the receptors is a female donor with Graves disease.

The table lists this clonotype with many counts. The rearrangement uses TRBV2 and TRBJ2-6; the match to TRBD1 covers 10 bases. Trimming removed 6 bases from V and 1 base from J; junction bases left unmatched: 9. Germline V gene data show CDR1 as SNHLY and CDR2 as FYNNEI. The CDR3 is made up of 18 amino acids. The CDR3 region has the DNA TGTGCCAGCAGCCACCGCCGGGACAGGGGATCTGGGGCCAACGTCCTGACTTTC. Translating it yields CASSHRRDRGSGANVLTF.

About this clonotype itself: This may be a read error, as it is one base from a much larger clone. CDR3 bases: TGTGCCAACAGATCCGGACTTTACAATGAGCAGTTCTTC. Translation: CANRSGLYNEQFF. V is TRBV12-3 or TRBV12-4 and J is TRBJ2-1, with D perhaps matching TRBD2 (5 bases). The V end lost 10 bases, the J end lost 4 bases, and 14 bases lay between the germline ends. The CDR3 has 13 residues.

The chain couples TRBV6-5 to TRBJ1-5; 7 bases map to TRBD1. Per germline, CDR1 MNHEY and CDR2 SVGAGI. There are 14 residues in the CDR3. Trimming removed 5 bases from V and 7 bases from J; junction bases left unmatched: 8. The CDR3 reads CASSPSTGRQPQHF. CDR3 DNA: TGTGCCAGCAGTCCCTCGACAGGGCGGCAGCCCCAGCATTTT.

There are many counts of this clonotype. The chain has TRBV12-3 or TRBV12-4 and TRBJ2-5; the match to TRBD2 covers 14 bases. CDR3 length: 17 residues. The ends lost 6 bases at V and 4 bases at J; junction bases unmatched: 10. The CDR3: CASSPRLAGGPRETQYF. CDR3 DNA: TGTGCCAGCAGCCCCCGACTAGCGGGAGGGCCCCGAGAGACCCAGTACTTC.

This clonotype appeared a few times. V gene TRBV6-1 combines with J gene TRBJ1-1; TRBD1 is a possible D gene (5 bases). V was cut by 4 bases and J by 4 bases, with 13 bases left in between. This CDR3 is built from 14 residues. The germline V gene encodes CDR1 MNHNS and CDR2 SASEGT. The CDR3 reads CASSASGRITEAFF. The CDR3 DNA follows: TGTGCCAGCAGTGCGTCAGGGCGGATCACTGAAGCTTTCTTT.

The chain has TRBV6-5 and TRBJ2-4; D tentatively reads TRBD1 or TRBD2 (5 bases each). This CDR3 has 19 amino acids. CDR1 MNHEY and CDR2 SVGAGI come from the germline V gene. V dropped 0 bases and J dropped 3 bases, with 21 bases sitting between them. CDR3 bases: TGTGCCAGCAGTTACTCGAATCAGAGAGGGGCGTATAGCAAAAACATTCAGTACTTC. Its translation is CASSYSNQRGAYSKNIQYF.

This clonotype came up a few times. The chain joins TRBV12-3 or TRBV12-4 to TRBJ1-1, with D tentatively TRBD1 (5 bases). Trimming stripped 3 bases from V and 3 bases from J, with 17 bases between. The CDR3 is 16 residues long. CDR3 loop: CASSFGSRGVHTEAFF. Written as DNA, the CDR3 is TGTGCCAGCAGTTTTGGTTCTCGGGGGGTCCACACTGAAGCTTTCTTT.

This clonotype was recorded a few times. This rearrangement joins TRBV11-2 to TRBJ2-7, with D possibly matching TRBD2 (5 bases). The CDR3 has 17 residues. Trimming cost V 4 bases and J 4 bases, with 23 bases left between them. Germline V lookup: CDR1 SGHAT, CDR2 FQNNGV. The CDR3 DNA follows: TGTGCCAGCAGCTCTCCGGGGTGGGGTCGGTCTGATTACGAGCAGTACTTC. It encodes CASSSPGWGRSDYEQYF.

This clonotype was seen just once. The chain employs TRBV18 and TRBJ2-7; 7 bases match TRBD1. Germline V lookup: CDR1 KGHSH, CDR2 LQKENI. This CDR3 spans 16 amino acids. The trim removed 3 bases at V and 1 base at J, leaving 9 bases unmatched. The CDR3 loop is CASSPRTGTNSYEQYF. CDR3 DNA sequence: TGTGCCAGCTCACCGCGGACAGGAACGAATTCCTACGAGCAGTACTTC.

The chain combines TRBV29-1 with TRBJ1-1; 7 bases line up with TRBD1. Trimming took 7 bases from V and 0 from J; bases not matched to a gene: 11. CDR1 SQVTM and CDR2 ANQGSEA come from the germline V gene. CDR3 size: 15 residues. The CDR3 coding sequence is TGCAGCGGATTTATACAGGGGCACATGAACACTGAAGCTTTCTTT. It is translated as CSGFIQGHMNTEAFF.

This chain uses TRBV19 with TRBJ1-1, with TRBD1 matching over 7 bases. The junction had 1 base not matched to a gene; V was cut back by 3 bases and J by 0 bases. The CDR3 consists of 14 residues. The germline V gene has CDR1 LNHDA and CDR2 SQIVND (reference sequence). In DNA, the CDR3 is TGTGCCAGTAGTATCGACAGGGTGAACACTGAAGCTTTCTTT. Translation gives CASSIDRVNTEAFF.

This clonotype was recorded at least ten times. The genes are TRBV27 and TRBJ1-2; a weak D match, TRBD1 (5 bases). Germline V gene data show CDR1 as MNHEY and CDR2 as SMNVEV (reference sequence). V gave up 6 bases and J gave up 7 bases, with 15 bases separating them. The CDR3 totals 13 residues. The CDR3 DNA sequence: TGTGCCAGCAGCCGAGGGGACCTGAGTGGCTACACCTTC. Translation: CASSRGDLSGYTF.

The genes are TRBV6-1 and TRBJ2-2, with TRBD2 matching over 7 bases. The CDR3 length is 15 residues. The V gene end was trimmed by 8 bases and the J gene end by 0 bases; junction bases not matched to a gene: 6. In germline, CDR1 is MNHNS, CDR2 SASEGT. The CDR3 sequence: CASWASGTNTGELFF. In nucleotides, the CDR3 is TGTGCCAGCTGGGCTAGCGGTACGAACACCGGGGAGCTGTTTTTT.

About this clonotype: The junction shows a germline mismatch at one end, possibly a read error. This chain links TRBV25-1 with TRBJ1-3; D uncertain. Germline V gene lookup returns CDR1 MGHDK and CDR2 SYGVNS. The CDR3 length is 14 residues. The CDR3 DNA sequence: TGTGCCAGCAGTCTATCCAGCTCTGGAAACTCCATATATTTT. Translated: CASSLSSSGNSIYF.

This clonotype has ten or more counts. The chain has TRBV20-1 and TRBJ1-1, with 8 nucleotides matching TRBD1. The V gene's germline CDR1 is DFQATT and CDR2 SNEGSKA (reference sequence). The CDR3 loop spans 12 amino acids. J was trimmed by 1 base and V by 6 bases; bases with no gene match: 1. The CDR3 spells CSAGTGNTEAFF. The CDR3 nucleotides are TGCAGTGCCGGGACAGGGAACACTGAAGCTTTCTTT.